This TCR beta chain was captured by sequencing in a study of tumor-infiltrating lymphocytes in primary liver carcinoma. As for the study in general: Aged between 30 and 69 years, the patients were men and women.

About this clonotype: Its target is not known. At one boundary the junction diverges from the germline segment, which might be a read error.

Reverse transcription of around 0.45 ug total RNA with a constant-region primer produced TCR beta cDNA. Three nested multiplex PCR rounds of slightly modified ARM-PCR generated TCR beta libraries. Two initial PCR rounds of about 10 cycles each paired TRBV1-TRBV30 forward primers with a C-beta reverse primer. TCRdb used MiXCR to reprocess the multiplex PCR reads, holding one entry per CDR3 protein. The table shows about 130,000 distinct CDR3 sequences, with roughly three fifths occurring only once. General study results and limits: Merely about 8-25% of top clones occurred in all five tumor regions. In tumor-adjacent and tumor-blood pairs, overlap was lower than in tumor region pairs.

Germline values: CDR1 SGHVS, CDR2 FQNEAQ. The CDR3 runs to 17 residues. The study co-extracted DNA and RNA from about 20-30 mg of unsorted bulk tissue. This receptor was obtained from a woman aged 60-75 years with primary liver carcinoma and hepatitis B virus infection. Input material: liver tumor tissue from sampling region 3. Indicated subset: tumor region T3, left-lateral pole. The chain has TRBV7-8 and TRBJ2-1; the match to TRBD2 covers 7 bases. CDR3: CVSSSGGRAFSYNEQFF. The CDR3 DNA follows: TGTGTCAGCAGTTCGGGAGGCAGGGCCTTCTCCTACAATGAGCAGTTCTTC.